The clone carrying this T cell receptor beta chain has ten or more counts. Its matching antigen is unknown. The data belong to a study of CD8+CD57+ T cells in acquired aplastic anemia. At the level of the study: The mean DNA yield obtained from sorted CD4+ and CD8+ cells came to 3 to 4 ug. Healthy donors gave roughly 9.9 million reads on average for CD4+ cells. Study-level points and caveats: The study identified under 30 CD8+ CDR3 sequences shared by patients and controls. CD8+ Simpson's diversity in patients was not significantly different from that in controls.

Between the trimmed V and J ends, which lost 3 bases and 2 bases, there was a span of 7 bases. CDR1 LNHDA and CDR2 SQIVND come from the germline V gene (reference sequence). The CDR3 runs to 14 residues. The TCR beta profiling, which covered VDJ combination and CDR3 sequence, was carried out using genomic DNA as the template. TCRdb passed the reads through MiXCR, listing each CDR3 protein once. The sample holds about 400,000 distinct CDR3 sequences, 65% to 80% seen once. V gene TRBV19 combines with J gene TRBJ2-2; D is uncertain. Sequenced input: sorted CD4+, CD8+, or CD8+CD57+ T cells (not recorded which) from PBMCs. This TCR was sampled from a human donor in good health, serving as a control. CDR3 amino acids: CASSIGSNTGELFF. The DNA of the CDR3 is TGTGCCAGTAGTATTGGGTCCAACACCGGGGAGCTGTTTTTT.